This T cell receptor (beta chain) originates from a study of blood T cell repertoires in COVID-19 (dated by TCRdb to 2019 to 2021). Looking at the study overall: The collaborator samples originated in the United States, Italy and Spain and spanned the acute and convalescent phases of COVID-19. The material from the prospective study consisted of cDNA or gDNA derived from T cells, B-cell-depleted T cells, or PBMCs. Subjects who had been exposed to COVID-19, were actively infected with it, or had recovered from it provided the deeply sampled blood TCRbeta repertoires that made up the dataset. A freely available public database, intended as a resource for researchers studying the immune response to SARS-CoV-2, is where the repertoires were released. The samples were drawn from the first 160 participants of the ongoing ImmuneRACE study and from 950 to 1,500 subjects provided by 6 global collaborators. Sample metadata almost always included a de-identified subject ID, COVID-19 status, age in years and sex. Where available, HLA class I and class II types were obtained from metadata supplied by the sample provider rather than from assay-based typing.

What the study reported, not specific to this receptor: Clinical and demographic metadata were provided uncurated, with the amount varying by source and participant.

There are 14 amino acids in the CDR3, from cysteine to phenylalanine inclusive. Just CDR3 DNA is preserved here, 42 bases in frame from base 1. Germline trimming amounts to 6 bases on V and 4 bases on J, with 8 as the count of junction bases outside the gene matches. Per the germline V gene, SNHLY is the CDR1 and FYNNEI is the CDR2. The collaborating institutions used their own protocols to collect whole blood in K2EDTA tubes. Collaborator samples were shipped for TCRbeta analysis as frozen whole blood, isolated PBMCs, or DNA extracted from either sample type. As concerns this clone: Its antigen is not yet known. It has no much larger one-base neighbor in the sample; base qualities were not kept.

The immunoSEQ Assay, a bias-controlled multiplex PCR, was used to amplify TCRbeta CDR3 regions from genomic DNA. As for the authors' bioinformatics: The number of nucleated cells in each sample was estimated by amplification of reference gene primers within the assay. To quantify the absolute abundance of each unique TCRbeta CDR3 rearrangement, sequence reads were collapsed and filtered. For each sample, productive Simpson clonality was calculated as the square root of Simpson's diversity index over productive rearrangements. The source is immuneACCESS, and TCRdb retained only in-frame sequences with V and J called. Part of the clones is not carried over; for the studies checked, unresolved V genes explain less than half of this, and the remainder is unexplained. That table is the source of V, J and clone size, and D and trimming were worked out from the DNA. The sample table lists roughly 250,000 clones, 65% to 85% of them with a count of one. The biggest ten clones account for roughly 8.7% of the sample.

In this chain, TRBV2 is recombined with TRBJ1-1, with 7 junctional bases fitting TRBD1. This TCR came from a middle-aged man with active or convalescent COVID-19. Sequencing used peripheral blood. The CDR3 amino acid sequence is: CASRTRQGGTEAFF. The bases read TGTGCCAGCAGAACCAGACAGGGAGGCACTGAAGCTTTCTTT.